This T cell receptor (beta chain) was identified during a study of PD-1 blockade in classical Hodgkin lymphoma. Repertoires were generated with immunoSEQ multiplex PCR, while TCRdb's copy carries only in-frame clones and drops some. The table has under 45,000 clones, approximately 71% seen once. Stated time point: cycle 4 day 1 (C4D1), after 5 to 7 weeks of nivolumab. All the patients suffered relapse after autologous stem cell transplantation, and brentuximab vedotin exposure differed. Turning to this clone: Its antigen is as yet unknown.

Study results and limitations: Diminished baseline TCR diversity has been reported in newly diagnosed patients relative to healthy donors. Complete responders started with a diversity level that resembled newly diagnosed patients at baseline. Later analyses included only patients treated at least 1 year post-ASCT.

The CDR3 has 13 amino acids. The V end lost 1 base, the J end lost 2 bases, and 3 bases lay between the germline ends. The germline gives CDR1 LNHDA, CDR2 SQIVND (reference sequence). The gene calls are TRBV19 and TRBJ2-1; D not certain. The sequence derives from a human donor with classical Hodgkin lymphoma. The source material was peripheral blood mononuclear cells (PBMCs), sampled before the fourth cycle of nivolumab. The CDR3 loop reads CASSIATYNEQFF. The CDR3 DNA follows: TGTGCCAGTAGTATAGCTACCTACAATGAGCAGTTCTTC.